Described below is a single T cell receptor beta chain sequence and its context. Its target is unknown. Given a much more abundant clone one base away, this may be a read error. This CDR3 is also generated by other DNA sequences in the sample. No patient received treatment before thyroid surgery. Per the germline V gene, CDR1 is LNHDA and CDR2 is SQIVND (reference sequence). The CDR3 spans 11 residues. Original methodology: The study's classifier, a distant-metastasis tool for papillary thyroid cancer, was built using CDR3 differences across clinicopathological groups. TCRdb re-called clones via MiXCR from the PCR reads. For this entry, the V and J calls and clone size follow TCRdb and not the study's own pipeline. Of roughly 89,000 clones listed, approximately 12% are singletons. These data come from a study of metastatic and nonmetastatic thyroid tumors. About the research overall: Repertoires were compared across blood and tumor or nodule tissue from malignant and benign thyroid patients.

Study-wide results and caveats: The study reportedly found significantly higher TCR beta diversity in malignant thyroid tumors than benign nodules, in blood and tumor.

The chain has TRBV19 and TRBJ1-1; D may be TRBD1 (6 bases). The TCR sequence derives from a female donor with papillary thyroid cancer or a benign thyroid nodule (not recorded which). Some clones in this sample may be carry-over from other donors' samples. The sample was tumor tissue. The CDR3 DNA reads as TGTGCAGCACAGGGATTCGCTGAAGCTTTCTTT. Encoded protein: CAAQGFAEAFF.